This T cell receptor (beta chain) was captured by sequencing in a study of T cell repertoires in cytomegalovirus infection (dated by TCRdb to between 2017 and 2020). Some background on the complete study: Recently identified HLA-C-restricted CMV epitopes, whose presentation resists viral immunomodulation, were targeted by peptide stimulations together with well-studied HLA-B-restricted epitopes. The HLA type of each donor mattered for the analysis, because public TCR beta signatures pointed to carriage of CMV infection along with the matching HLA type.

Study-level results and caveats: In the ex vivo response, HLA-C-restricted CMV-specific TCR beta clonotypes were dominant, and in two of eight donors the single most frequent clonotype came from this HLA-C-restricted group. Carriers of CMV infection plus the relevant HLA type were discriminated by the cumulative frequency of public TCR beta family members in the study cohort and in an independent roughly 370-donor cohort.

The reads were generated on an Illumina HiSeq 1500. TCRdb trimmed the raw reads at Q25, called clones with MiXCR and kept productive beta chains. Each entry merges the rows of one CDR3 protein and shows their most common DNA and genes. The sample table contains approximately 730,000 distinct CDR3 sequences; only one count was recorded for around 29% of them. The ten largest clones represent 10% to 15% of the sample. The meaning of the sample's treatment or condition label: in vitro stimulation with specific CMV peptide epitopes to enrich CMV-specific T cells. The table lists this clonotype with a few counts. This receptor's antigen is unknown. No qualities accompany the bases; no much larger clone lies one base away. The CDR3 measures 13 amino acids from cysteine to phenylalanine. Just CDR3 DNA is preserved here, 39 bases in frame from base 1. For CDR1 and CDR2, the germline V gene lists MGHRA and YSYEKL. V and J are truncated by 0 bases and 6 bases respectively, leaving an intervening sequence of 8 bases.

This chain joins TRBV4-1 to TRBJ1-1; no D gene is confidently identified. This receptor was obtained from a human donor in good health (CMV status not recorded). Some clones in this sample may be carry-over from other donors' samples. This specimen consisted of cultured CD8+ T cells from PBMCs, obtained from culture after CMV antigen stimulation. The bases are TGCGCCAGCAGCCAAGAGGGCCGAGCTGAAGCTTTCTTT. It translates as CASSQEGRAEAFF.